The rows below give T cell receptor beta chains drawn from one sample of a study of OX40 agonist ivuxolimab in advanced cancers. The repertoire was sequenced with immunoSEQ multiplex PCR; TCRdb's copy has only in-frame clones and lacks some. The data contain approximately 63,000 clones, approximately 90% of them singletons. The specimen comprised CD4+ or CD8+ T cells sorted from blood, sampled in a trial of the OX40 agonist ivuxolimab. These receptors came from an adult with an advanced solid tumor such as melanoma, head and neck, liver or kidney cancer. Both conserved end residues are trimmed from each CDR3.

j_call | v_call | cdr3_aa
TRBJ2-1 | TRBV19 | ASSMTSLGLDEQF
TRBJ1-2 | TRBV5-1 | ASSLVSGTYGYT
TRBJ2-3 | TRBV9 | ASSVVGFRTDTQY
TRBJ1-5 | TRBV27 | ASSFGVNQPQH
TRBJ1-1 | TRBV19 | ASSTQGADTEAF
TRBJ2-5 | TRBV6-4 | ASSLTAGSQETQY
TRBJ2-1 | TRBV5-8 | ASSLLGINEQF
TRBJ2-1 | TRBV7-6 | ASSLAMVGSYNEQF
TRBJ1-2 | TRBV7-9 | ASSLDSGTNYGYT
TRBJ1-1 | TRBV4-1 | ASSQGPGALEAF
TRBJ2-3 | TRBV9 | ASGAGTSVTDTQY
TRBJ2-2 | TRBV6-1 | ASSGASSLATGELF
TRBJ1-1 | TRBV4-1 | ASSQEGIEAF
TRBJ1-2 | TRBV29-1 | SAPGLYGYT
TRBJ2-1 | TRBV28 | ASSFRGRGNEQF
TRBJ2-2 | TRBV9 | ASSGSGLAIPGELF
TRBJ1-2 | TRBV7-9 | ASRYQGAYGYT
TRBJ2-2 | TRBV4-3 | ASSQDRLAGYLLGELF
TRBJ2-2 | TRBV19 | ASSTLAGPNTGELF
TRBJ1-5 | TRBV11-2 | ASSLHVGTVYSNQPQH
TRBJ2-5 | TRBV5-6 | ASSPPPSGRRQETQY
TRBJ2-5 | TRBV7-9 | ASSPVLAGGPEQETQY
TRBJ2-4 | TRBV16 | ASSPQGRINIQY
TRBJ2-7 | TRBV30 | ALTGGEYEQY
TRBJ1-1 | TRBV6-5 | ASGVGTEAF
TRBJ2-7 | TRBV9 | ASSSPGTSSEQY
TRBJ1-4 | TRBV6-5 | ASSYSLGGEKLF
TRBJ1-2 | TRBV7-9 | ASSPLKGQPAPNYGYT
TRBJ1-1 | TRBV2 | ASSRRPEAF
TRBJ2-1 | TRBV19 | ASSQDNEQF
TRBJ2-1 | TRBV27 | ASSLIPGTSGEQF
TRBJ2-7 | TRBV7-8 | ASSSTRDDEQY